Listed below are T cell receptor beta chains from one sample, sequenced in a study of shared clonotypes between healthy human individuals. The data were produced by immunoSEQ multiplex PCR, yet TCRdb's version contains in-frame clones alone and is incomplete. Among about 2.3 million clones, 85% to 95% were seen once, and the ten largest hold about 0.41%. Sequenced sample: naive CD4+ T cells from PBMCs. The receptors were gathered from a man between 18 and 35 years old in good health. Some clones in this sample may be carry-over from other donors' samples. CDR3s include the opening cysteine and the closing phenylalanine or tryptophan. A D gene is named only where the DNA matches it firmly. Part of the rows lack a size; the others show once, few, many or a class for expanded clones.

clone_size	v_call	d_call	j_call	cdr3_aa	cdr3_nt
.	TRBV5-8	.	TRBJ1-4	CASSLLGEKLFF	TGTGCCAGCAGCTTGCTTGGGGAAAAACTGTTTTTT
once	TRBV7-7	.	TRBJ2-2	CASSPGRAKTGELFF	TGTGCCAGCAGCCCTGGAAGGGCCAAAACCGGGGAGCTGTTTTTT
.	TRBV7-9	TRBD1	TRBJ1-1	CASSFTGARRNTEAFF	TGTGCCAGCAGCTTTACAGGGGCCCGGCGGAACACTGAAGCTTTCTTT
.	TRBV19	TRBD2	TRBJ2-3	CASKRETSADTQYF	TGTGCCAGCAAGCGGGAGACGAGCGCAGATACGCAGTATTTT
.	TRBV19	TRBD2	TRBJ2-1	CATGGPSYNEQFF	TGTGCCACGGGGGGGCCCTCCTACAATGAGCAGTTCTTC
.	TRBV9	.	TRBJ1-4	CASSPGHSTNEKLFF	TGTGCCAGCAGCCCTGGACACTCAACTAATGAAAAACTGTTTTTT
.	TRBV6-6	.	TRBJ1-1	CASRPELNTEAFF	TGTGCCAGCAGGCCAGAATTGAACACTGAAGCTTTCTTT
.	TRBV5-4	TRBD1	TRBJ2-2	CASSDRVYGGELFF	TGTGCCAGCAGTGACAGGGTTTATGGCGGGGAGCTGTTTTTT
.	TRBV6-1	.	TRBJ2-3	CASRSGPRTDTQYF	TGTGCCAGCAGGAGCGGGCCGCGCACAGATACGCAGTATTTT
.	TRBV18	TRBD1	TRBJ1-4	CASSPSGTGISLFF	TGTGCCAGCTCACCAAGCGGGACAGGGATATCACTGTTTTTT
.	TRBV2	.	TRBJ1-2	CASSVQGRVGYGYTF	TGTGCCAGCAGTGTACAGGGTCGGGTAGGCTATGGCTACACCTTC
.	TRBV5-1	.	TRBJ1-4	CASSFRQGGEKLFF	TGCGCCAGCAGCTTCAGGCAGGGAGGGGAAAAACTGTTTTTT
.	TRBV6-1	.	TRBJ1-2	CASSRQGNYGYTF	TGTGCCAGCAGTCGGCAGGGTAACTATGGCTACACCTTC
.	TRBV9	.	TRBJ2-5	CASSVAPMYGQYF	TGTGCCAGCAGCGTAGCGCCCATGTATGGCCAGTACTTC
.	TRBV18	TRBD1	TRBJ2-2	CASSKSQDRGVTGELFF	TGTGCCAGCTCCAAGAGCCAGGACAGGGGTGTCACCGGGGAGCTGTTTTTT
.	TRBV18	TRBD2	TRBJ2-3	CASSPTSGADTQYF	TGTGCCAGCTCACCAACTAGCGGGGCCGATACGCAGTATTTT
.	TRBV10-3	TRBD1	TRBJ2-7	CAISEGYRGYEQYF	TGTGCCATCAGTGAAGGCTACAGGGGCTACGAGCAGTACTTC
.	TRBV30	.	TRBJ1-5	CAWSVPSGANQPQHF	TGTGCCTGGAGTGTACCGTCAGGGGCCAATCAGCCCCAGCATTTT
.	TRBV27	.	TRBJ2-7	CASSLVVSYEQYF	TGTGCCAGCAGTTTAGTAGTATCCTACGAGCAGTACTTC
.	TRBV19	TRBD1	TRBJ2-1	CASSRGGRGAWPSYNEQFF	TGTGCCAGTAGCCGAGGGGGCCGTGGTGCTTGGCCCTCCTACAATGAGCAGTTCTTC
.	TRBV28	.	TRBJ1-5	CASSLWAGKNQPQHF	TGTGCCAGCAGTTTATGGGCAGGTAAAAATCAGCCCCAGCATTTT
.	TRBV28	TRBD1	TRBJ1-5	CASRTRGGWISNQPQHF	TGTGCCAGCAGAACCAGGGGGGGATGGATAAGCAATCAGCCCCAGCATTTT
.	TRBV25-1	TRBD1	TRBJ1-1	CASSGRQGVNTEAFF	TGTGCCAGCAGTGGAAGACAGGGTGTGAACACTGAAGCTTTCTTT
.	TRBV29-1	TRBD1	TRBJ1-1	CSVEAVQGATEAFF	TGCAGCGTTGAAGCCGTTCAGGGGGCCACTGAAGCTTTCTTT
.	TRBV7-3	TRBD1	TRBJ2-5	CASSRTGGQETQYF	TGTGCCAGCAGCCGGACAGGGGGCCAAGAGACCCAGTACTTC
.	TRBV2	.	TRBJ2-7	CASRSRLAVDEQYF	TGTGCCAGCAGGTCGAGGCTAGCCGTCGACGAGCAGTACTTC
.	TRBV9	TRBD1	TRBJ1-2	CASSVLQGAGGYTF	TGTGCCAGCAGCGTTTTACAGGGGGCAGGCGGCTACACCTTC
.	TRBV7-9	TRBD2	TRBJ2-5	CASSPSSGRAETQYF	TGTGCCAGCAGCCCTTCTAGCGGGAGGGCAGAGACCCAGTACTTC
once	TRBV5-1	TRBD1	TRBJ1-2	CASSPGQDYGYTF	TGCGCCAGCAGCCCGGGACAGGACTATGGCTACACCTTC
.	TRBV4-2	.	TRBJ2-2	CASSQEWQGTGELFF	TGTGCCAGCAGCCAAGAATGGCAGGGTACCGGGGAGCTGTTTTTT
few	TRBV25-1	.	TRBJ1-1	CASVFVTEAFF	TGTGCCAGCGTATTCGTCACTGAAGCTTTCTTT
.	TRBV30	.	TRBJ2-5	CAWSSRETQYF	TGTGCCTGGAGTTCCCGGGAGACCCAGTACTTC
.	TRBV7-7	.	TRBJ1-2	CASSPTLMSGYTF	TGTGCCAGCAGCCCGACACTGATGAGTGGCTACACCTTC
.	TRBV6-1	.	TRBJ1-3	CASSTTPSSGNTIYF	TGTGCCAGCAGTACCACCCCCTCCTCTGGAAACACCATATATTTT
.	TRBV5-1	.	TRBJ1-1	CASSLDAQSLNTEAFF	TGCGCCAGCAGCTTGGATGCACAGAGCCTGAACACTGAAGCTTTCTTT
.	TRBV7-2	.	TRBJ2-3	CASSLEILPTDTQYF	TGTGCCAGCAGCTTAGAGATACTTCCCACAGATACGCAGTATTTT
.	TRBV9	.	TRBJ1-2	CASSVNNGYTF	TGTGCCAGCAGCGTAAACAATGGCTACACCTTC
.	TRBV9	TRBD1	TRBJ2-1	CASSVAGTGLNNEQFF	TGTGCCAGCAGCGTAGCGGGGACAGGGCTGAACAATGAGCAGTTCTTC
.	TRBV28	TRBD1	TRBJ1-5	CASSLGDRGRNQPQHF	TGTGCCAGCAGTTTGGGCGACAGGGGACGCAATCAGCCCCAGCATTTT
.	TRBV19	.	TRBJ1-3	CASRPTGGNTIYF	TGTGCCAGTAGACCAACAGGGGGAAACACCATATATTTT
once	TRBV6-1	TRBD1	TRBJ1-2	CASSDGTGKQIGYTF	TGTGCCAGCAGTGATGGGACAGGGAAGCAGATTGGCTACACCTTC
.	TRBV2	.	TRBJ2-5	CASSTGLRGETQYF	TGTGCCAGCAGTACAGGCCTCCGAGGGGAGACCCAGTACTTC
.	TRBV19	.	TRBJ2-1	CASRPEHNEQFF	TGTGCCAGTAGGCCAGAACACAATGAGCAGTTCTTC
.	TRBV10-3	TRBD2	TRBJ2-1	CAISGPNPGLAGDEQFF	TGTGCCATCAGCGGGCCTAACCCCGGACTAGCGGGAGATGAGCAGTTCTTC
once	TRBV19	.	TRBJ2-1	CASSPGAGYNEQFF	TGTGCCAGTAGTCCCGGGGCCGGCTACAATGAGCAGTTCTTC
.	TRBV14	.	TRBJ1-2	CASSPGPYGYTF	TGTGCCAGCAGCCCGGGTCCCTATGGCTACACCTTC
.	TRBV4-3	.	TRBJ1-1	CASSQDPRDTEAFF	TGCGCCAGCAGCCAAGATCCCAGGGACACTGAAGCTTTCTTT
once	TRBV25-1	.	TRBJ2-7	CASSDIGGNYEQYF	TGTGCCAGCAGTGATATAGGGGGAAACTACGAGCAGTACTTC
.	TRBV4-1	TRBD1	TRBJ1-3	CASSRQGEGNTIYF	TGCGCCAGCAGCCGGCAGGGGGAGGGAAACACCATATATTTT
.	TRBV19	TRBD1	TRBJ1-4	CASSTGQGTEKLFF	TGTGCCAGTAGTACCGGACAGGGGACTGAAAAACTGTTTTTT
.	TRBV5-3	.	TRBJ2-3	CARSLVRQGGYPDTQYF	TGTGCCAGAAGCTTGGTTCGGCAGGGAGGTTACCCAGATACGCAGTATTTT
once	TRBV9	.	TRBJ1-4	CASSANSLGANEKLFF	TGTGCCAGCAGCGCGAATTCACTGGGGGCAAATGAAAAACTGTTTTTT
once	TRBV5-1	.	TRBJ2-5	CASSGGLGGETQYF	TGCGCCAGCAGCGGGGGCTTGGGAGGGGAGACCCAGTACTTC
.	TRBV7-2	.	TRBJ2-3	CASSFYFEGRTDTQYF	TGTGCCAGCAGCTTTTACTTCGAGGGCCGTACAGATACGCAGTATTTT
.	TRBV5-4	.	TRBJ2-5	CASSSPGEGTQYF	TGTGCCAGCAGCTCCCCGGGAGAGGGGACCCAGTACTTC
once	TRBV5-8	.	TRBJ1-1	CASSLIRGLDTEAFF	TGTGCCAGCAGCTTGATCAGGGGATTGGACACTGAAGCTTTCTTT
.	TRBV5-1	.	TRBJ2-2	CASSLARVDTGELFF	TGCGCCAGCAGCTTAGCCAGGGTTGACACCGGGGAGCTGTTTTTT
few	TRBV7-9	.	TRBJ1-1	CASSPRVNTEAFF	TGTGCCAGCAGCCCGCGGGTGAACACTGAAGCTTTCTTT
once	TRBV5-1	.	TRBJ1-2	CASSQPGAVYGYTF	TGCGCCAGCAGCCAGCCAGGGGCGGTCTATGGCTACACCTTC
.	TRBV2	TRBD1	TRBJ2-4	CASSSRQGSLNIQYF	TGTGCCAGCAGTTCCCGACAGGGGTCTCTAAACATTCAGTACTTC